This paragraph reports one T cell receptor beta chain. Germline CDR1 SNHLY, CDR2 FYNNEI. The CDR3 totals 16 residues. V trimming: 5 bases; J trimming: 1 base; junction bases outside the gene matches: 7. This specimen comes from a study of T cell responses to AZD1222 COVID-19 vaccine. Generated by immunoSEQ multiplex PCR, the TCRdb table keeps only in-frame clones and is missing some. This sample yields 95,000 to 150,000 clones, of which 70% to 90% are seen a single time; around 8% belongs to the top ten. The material was peripheral blood, obtained on day 0 of AZD1222 vaccination. V is TRBV2 and J is TRBJ1-4; 7 nucleotides line up with TRBD1. The receptor was isolated from an adult in good health. CDR3 coding DNA: TGTGCCAGCAGTCGACAGGGAGGGGGAACTAATGAAAAACTGTTTTTT. It encodes CASSRQGGGTNEKLFF.